Listed below are T cell receptor beta chains from one sample, sequenced in a study of blood T cell repertoires in COVID-19. Sequencing used immunoSEQ multiplex PCR; TCRdb keeps in-frame clones, though not all of them. This table holds 120,000 to 150,000 clones, about four fifths found once. The sample was peripheral blood. These receptors came from a human donor in a cohort sampled during active COVID-19. CDR3s include the opening cysteine and the closing phenylalanine or tryptophan. The D gene is left open where the match is weak. Some rows mark clone size as missing; the rest say once, few, many or name a class of expanded clone.

.	TRBV30	.	TRBJ2-5	CAWSVGGTQYF	TGTGCCTGGAGTGTAGGGGGGACCCAGTACTTC
.	TRBV6-6	.	TRBJ2-7	CASSSSTGTYEQYF	TGTGCCAGCAGTTCCTCCACAGGGACCTACGAGCAGTACTTC
.	TRBV9	TRBD2	TRBJ2-5	CASSSGLAGVETQYF	TGTGCCAGCAGCTCGGGACTAGCGGGAGTGGAGACCCAGTACTTC
.	TRBV7-2	TRBD1	TRBJ1-6	CASSAGQINSPLHF	TGTGCCAGCAGCGCGGGACAGATTAATTCACCCCTCCACTTT
.	TRBV3-1/TRBV3-2	.	TRBJ2-1	CASSQDLARGTEQFF	TGTGCCAGCAGCCAAGATCTCGCGAGGGGGACGGAGCAGTTCTTC
.	TRBV7-3	.	TRBJ2-5	CASSGDPGGPQYF	TGTGCCAGCAGCGGCGACCCCGGGGGACCCCAGTACTTC
.	TRBV7-3	TRBD2	TRBJ2-1	CASSILAGVGNEQFF	TGTGCCAGCAGCATACTAGCGGGTGTAGGCAATGAGCAGTTCTTC
.	TRBV7-2	.	TRBJ2-2	CASSLVSNTGELFF	TGTGCCAGCAGCTTAGTCTCGAACACCGGGGAGCTGTTTTTT
.	TRBV28	TRBD1	TRBJ2-1	CASSLPGQGSYNEQFF	TGTGCCAGCAGTCTTCCGGGACAGGGCTCCTACAATGAGCAGTTCTTC
few	TRBV7-3	.	TRBJ1-1	CASSRTGNTEAFF	TGTGCCAGCAGCCGTACAGGGAACACTGAAGCTTTCTTT
.	TRBV5-6	TRBD2	TRBJ2-1	CASSLAALAGRYEQFF	TGTGCCAGCAGCTTGGCCGCACTAGCGGGTAGGTATGAGCAGTTCTTC
.	TRBV5-6	TRBD1	TRBJ2-3	CASSFWDRGADTQYF	TGTGCCAGCAGCTTCTGGGACAGGGGCGCAGATACGCAGTATTTT
.	TRBV27	.	TRBJ1-5	CASSTYGRESNQPQHF	TGTGCCAGCAGCACTTATGGGCGTGAGAGCAATCAGCCCCAGCATTTT
.	TRBV6-6	.	TRBJ2-1	CASSYANYNEQFF	TGTGCCAGCAGTTACGCTAACTACAATGAGCAGTTCTTC
.	TRBV11-3	.	TRBJ2-7	CASSLDSSYEQYF	TGTGCCAGCAGCTTAGACAGCTCCTACGAGCAGTACTTC